This T cell receptor beta chain comes out of a study of cytomegalovirus exposure and HLA in healthy donors. The PCR made use of 60 Vbeta and 13 Jbeta primers. This table comes from immunoSEQ multiplex PCR, and its TCRdb copy is limited to in-frame clones, with some not included. The sample records fewer than 250,000 clones, approximately 90% being singletons. The germline V and J ends were trimmed by 2 bases and 7 bases, with 9 bases remaining between them. The CDR3 runs to 14 residues. From germline, CDR1 is LNHDA and CDR2 SQIVND (reference sequence). The V call is TRBV19, the J call TRBJ1-6; D may be TRBD1 (5 bases). The specimen sequenced was PBMCs. This TCR came from a boy aged 2-15 years in good health and CMV-seronegative. The CDR3, as DNA: TGTGCCAGTAGTATATTGGGGCTCAATTCACCCCTCCACTTT. It specifies CASSILGLNSPLHF.